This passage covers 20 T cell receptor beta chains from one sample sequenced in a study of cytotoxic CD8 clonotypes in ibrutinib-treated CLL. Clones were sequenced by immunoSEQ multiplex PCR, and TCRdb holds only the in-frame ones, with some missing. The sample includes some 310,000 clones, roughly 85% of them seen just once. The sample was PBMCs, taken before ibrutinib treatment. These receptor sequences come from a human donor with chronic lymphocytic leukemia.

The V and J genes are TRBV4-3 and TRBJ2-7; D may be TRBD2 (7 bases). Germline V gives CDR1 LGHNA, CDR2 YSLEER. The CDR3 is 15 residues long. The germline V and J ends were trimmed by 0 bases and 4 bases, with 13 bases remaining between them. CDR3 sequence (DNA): TGCGCCAGCAGCCAAGATCGGGGGGCTATTTACGAGCAGTACTTC. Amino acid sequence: CASSQDRGAIYEQYF.

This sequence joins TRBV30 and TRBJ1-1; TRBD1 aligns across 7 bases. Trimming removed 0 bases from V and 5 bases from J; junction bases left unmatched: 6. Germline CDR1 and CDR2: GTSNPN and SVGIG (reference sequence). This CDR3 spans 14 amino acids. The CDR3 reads CAWSVYRGDTEAFF. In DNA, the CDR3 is TGTGCCTGGAGTGTATACAGGGGTGATACTGAAGCTTTCTTT.

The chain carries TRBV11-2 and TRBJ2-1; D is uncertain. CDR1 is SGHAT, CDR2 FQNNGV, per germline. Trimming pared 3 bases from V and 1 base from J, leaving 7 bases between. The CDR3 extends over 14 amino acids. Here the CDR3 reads CASSLELSYNEQFF. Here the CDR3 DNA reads TGTGCCAGCAGCTTGGAGCTGTCCTACAATGAGCAGTTCTTC.

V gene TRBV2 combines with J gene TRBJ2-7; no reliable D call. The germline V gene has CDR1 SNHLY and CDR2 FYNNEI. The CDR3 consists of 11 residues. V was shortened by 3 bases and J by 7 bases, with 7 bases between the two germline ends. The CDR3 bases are TGTGCCAGCAGTGATTTTGAAGAGCAGTACTTC. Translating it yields CASSDFEEQYF.

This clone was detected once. CDR3 region: CASSFRAESYEQYF. CDR3 DNA: TGTGCCAGCAGCTTCCGAGCGGAATCCTACGAGCAGTACTTC. The chain uses TRBV11-2 and TRBJ2-7, with D tentatively TRBD2 (5 bases). This CDR3 is 14 amino acids long. Trimming shortened V by 3 bases and J by 1 base, and 10 bases separated the two germline ends. Germline CDR1 and CDR2: SGHAT and FQNNGV.

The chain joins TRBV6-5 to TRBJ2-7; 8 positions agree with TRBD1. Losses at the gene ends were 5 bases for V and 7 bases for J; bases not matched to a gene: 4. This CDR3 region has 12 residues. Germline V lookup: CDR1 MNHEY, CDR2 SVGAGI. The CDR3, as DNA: TGTGCCAGCAGTCGACAGGGGTTGGAGCAGTACTTC. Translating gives CASSRQGLEQYF.

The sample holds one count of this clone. CDR3 amino acids: CASSFGNTGEDTQYF. The CDR3 DNA reads as TGTGCCAGCAGCTTCGGTAATACGGGGGAAGATACGCAGTATTTT. V and J are TRBV7-8 and TRBJ2-3; the D gene is possibly TRBD2 (6 bases). The germline gives CDR1 SGHVS, CDR2 FQNEAQ. CDR3 length: 15 amino acids. The germline V and J ends were trimmed by 3 bases and 5 bases, with 15 bases remaining between them.

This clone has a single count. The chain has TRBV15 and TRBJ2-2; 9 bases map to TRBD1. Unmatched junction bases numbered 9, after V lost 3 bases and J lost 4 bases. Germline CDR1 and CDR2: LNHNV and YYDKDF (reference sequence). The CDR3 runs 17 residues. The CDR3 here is CATSRGGQGRFTGELFF. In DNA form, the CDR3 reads TGTGCCACCAGCAGGGGGGGACAGGGTAGATTCACCGGGGAGCTGTTTTTT.

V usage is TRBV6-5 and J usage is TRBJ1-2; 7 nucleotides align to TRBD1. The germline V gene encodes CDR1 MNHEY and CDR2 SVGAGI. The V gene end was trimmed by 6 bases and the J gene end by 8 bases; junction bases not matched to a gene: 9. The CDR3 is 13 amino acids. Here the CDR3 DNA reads TGTGCCAGCAGCCTAAGACAGGGATACGGCTACACCTTC. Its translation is CASSLRQGYGYTF.

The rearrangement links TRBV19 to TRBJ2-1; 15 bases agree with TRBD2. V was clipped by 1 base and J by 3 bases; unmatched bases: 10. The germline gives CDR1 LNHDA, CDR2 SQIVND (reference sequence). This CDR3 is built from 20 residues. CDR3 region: CASSIGGLAGGSQYYNEQFF. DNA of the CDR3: TGTGCCAGTAGTATAGGGGGACTAGCGGGAGGTTCCCAATACTACAATGAGCAGTTCTTC.

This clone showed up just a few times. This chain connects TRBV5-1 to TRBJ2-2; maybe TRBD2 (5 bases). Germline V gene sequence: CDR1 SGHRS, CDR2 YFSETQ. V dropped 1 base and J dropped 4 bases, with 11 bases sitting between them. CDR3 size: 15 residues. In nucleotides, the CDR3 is TGCGCCAGCAGCTTGCTCGGGGAAACCACCGGGGAGCTGTTTTTT. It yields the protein CASSLLGETTGELFF.

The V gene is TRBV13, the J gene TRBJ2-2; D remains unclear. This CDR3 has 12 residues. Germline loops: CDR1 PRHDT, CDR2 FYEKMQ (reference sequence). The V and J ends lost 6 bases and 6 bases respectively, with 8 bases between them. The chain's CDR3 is CASSLPPGELFF. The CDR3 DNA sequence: TGTGCCAGCAGTTTACCCCCCGGGGAGCTGTTTTTT.

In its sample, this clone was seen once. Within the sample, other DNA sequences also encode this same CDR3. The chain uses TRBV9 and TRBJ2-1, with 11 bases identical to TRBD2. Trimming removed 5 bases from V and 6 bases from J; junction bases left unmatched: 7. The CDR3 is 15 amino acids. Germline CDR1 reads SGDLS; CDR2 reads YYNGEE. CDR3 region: CASSTSGRGANEQFF. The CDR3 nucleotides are TGTGCCAGCAGTACTAGCGGGAGAGGGGCCAATGAGCAGTTCTTC. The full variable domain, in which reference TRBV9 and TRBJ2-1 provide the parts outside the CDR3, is DSGVTQTPKHLITATGQRVTLRCSPRSGDLSVYWYQQSLDQGLQFLIQYYNGEERAKGNILERFSAQQFPDLHSELNLSSLELGDSALYFCASSTSGRGANEQFFGPGTRLTVL.

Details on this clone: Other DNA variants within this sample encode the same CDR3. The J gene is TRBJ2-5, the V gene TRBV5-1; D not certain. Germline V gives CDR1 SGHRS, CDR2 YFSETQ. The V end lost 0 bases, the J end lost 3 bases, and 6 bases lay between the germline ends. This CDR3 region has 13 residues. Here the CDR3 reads CASSLGVEETQYF. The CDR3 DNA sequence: TGCGCCAGCAGCTTGGGGGTAGAAGAGACCCAGTACTTC.

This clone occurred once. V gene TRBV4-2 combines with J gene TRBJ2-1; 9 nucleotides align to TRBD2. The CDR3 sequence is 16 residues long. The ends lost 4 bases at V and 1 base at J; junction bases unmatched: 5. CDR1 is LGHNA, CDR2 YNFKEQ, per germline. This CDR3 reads CASSPLSGRSYNEQFF. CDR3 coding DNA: TGTGCCAGCAGCCCCTTAAGCGGGAGGTCCTACAATGAGCAGTTCTTC.

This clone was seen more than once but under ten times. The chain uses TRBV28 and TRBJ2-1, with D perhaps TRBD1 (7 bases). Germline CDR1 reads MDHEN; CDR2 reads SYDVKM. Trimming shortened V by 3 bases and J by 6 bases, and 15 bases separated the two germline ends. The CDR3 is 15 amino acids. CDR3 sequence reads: CASSLSGRGANEQFF. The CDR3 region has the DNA TGTGCCAGCAGTTTGTCTGGCAGGGGGGCCAATGAGCAGTTCTTC.

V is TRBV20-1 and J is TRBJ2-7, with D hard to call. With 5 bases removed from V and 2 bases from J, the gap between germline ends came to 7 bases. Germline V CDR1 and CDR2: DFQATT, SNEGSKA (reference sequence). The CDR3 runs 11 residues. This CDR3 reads CSAGPAYEQYF. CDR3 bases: TGCAGTGCTGGGCCAGCCTACGAGCAGTACTTC.

The CDR3 reads CASRPGLAGRTYEQYF. CDR3 DNA: TGTGCCAGCAGACCGGGACTAGCGGGTAGGACCTACGAGCAGTACTTC. The V and J genes are TRBV27 and TRBJ2-7, with TRBD2 matching 12 bases. The length of the CDR3 is 16 residues. Trimming took 6 bases from V and 2 from J; bases not matched to a gene: 8. CDR1 is MNHEY and CDR2 is SMNVEV in the germline V gene (reference sequence).

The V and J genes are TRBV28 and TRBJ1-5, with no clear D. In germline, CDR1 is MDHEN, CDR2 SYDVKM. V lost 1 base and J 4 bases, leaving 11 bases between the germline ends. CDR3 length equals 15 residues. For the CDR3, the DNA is TGTGCCAGCAGTTTATTGGTGAAGCTAAATCAGCCCCAGCATTTT. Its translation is CASSLLVKLNQPQHF.

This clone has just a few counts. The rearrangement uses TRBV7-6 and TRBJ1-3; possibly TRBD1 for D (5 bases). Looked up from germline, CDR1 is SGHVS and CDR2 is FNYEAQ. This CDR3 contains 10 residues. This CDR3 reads CASGGNTIYF. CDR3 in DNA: TGTGCTTCGGGGGGGAACACCATATATTTT. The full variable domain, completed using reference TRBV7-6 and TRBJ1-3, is GAGVSQSPRYKVTKRGQDVALRCDPISGHVSLYWYRQALGQGPEFLTYFNYEAQQDKSGLPNDRFSAERPEGSISTLTIQRTEQRDSAMYRCASGGNTIYFGEGSWLTVV.